Each of the 2 T cell receptor beta chains below was sequenced from the same sample in a study of blood T cell repertoires in COVID-19. Only in-frame clones appear in the TCRdb table, and some are missing; sequencing was by immunoSEQ multiplex PCR. The sample comprises around 250,000 clones, approximately 85% of which are singletons, and about 1.9% rests with the top ten. The sequenced material came from PBMCs or T cells enriched from blood (not recorded which). Source of these receptors: a woman in her forties or fifties who had recovered from COVID-19.

The chain joins TRBV28 to TRBJ2-7; 9 positions match TRBD2. Unmatched junction bases numbered 15, after V lost 2 bases and J lost 4 bases. This CDR3 spans 18 amino acids. CDR1 is MDHEN and CDR2 is SYDVKM in the germline V gene. The CDR3 here is CASSLLGGRALLGYEQYF. The CDR3 DNA sequence: TGTGCCAGCAGTTTACTTGGCGGGAGGGCCCTACTCGGTTACGAGCAGTACTTC.

The chain couples TRBV28 to TRBJ2-7; D is perhaps TRBD1 (6 bases). Germline V lookup: CDR1 MDHEN, CDR2 SYDVKM. The CDR3 runs to 13 residues. V was trimmed by 8 bases and J by 4 bases, leaving 15 bases between them. The CDR3 sequence is CASLGTGTYEQYF. CDR3 bases: TGTGCCAGCCTCGGCACAGGGACATACGAGCAGTACTTC.